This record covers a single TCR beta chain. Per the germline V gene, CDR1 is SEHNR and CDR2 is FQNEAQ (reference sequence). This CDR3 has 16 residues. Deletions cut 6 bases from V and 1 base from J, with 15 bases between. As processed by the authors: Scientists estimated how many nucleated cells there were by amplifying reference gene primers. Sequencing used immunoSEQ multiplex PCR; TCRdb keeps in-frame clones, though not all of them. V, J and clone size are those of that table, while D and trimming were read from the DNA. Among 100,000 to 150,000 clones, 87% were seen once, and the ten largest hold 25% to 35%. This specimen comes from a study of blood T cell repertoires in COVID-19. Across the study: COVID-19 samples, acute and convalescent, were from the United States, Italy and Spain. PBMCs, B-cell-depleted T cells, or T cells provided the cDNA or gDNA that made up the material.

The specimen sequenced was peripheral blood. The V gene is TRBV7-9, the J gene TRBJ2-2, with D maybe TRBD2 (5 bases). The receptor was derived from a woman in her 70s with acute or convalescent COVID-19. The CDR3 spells CASSLRADGNTGELFF. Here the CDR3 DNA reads TGTGCCAGCAGTCTTAGAGCGGACGGGAACACCGGGGAGCTGTTTTTT.